This TCR beta chain was recovered during a study of Ad26.COV2.S vaccination and SARS-CoV-2 variants. Treatment denoted: around 19 received Ad26.COV2.S at low or high dose, single or two shots; 5 received placebo; per-sample allocation not given. Sampling was performed 63 days after the first vaccine or placebo injection. The sample came from a Boston adult aged 18-55 years. CDR3 length equals 15 residues. CDR1 is KGHSH, CDR2 LQKENI, per germline. With 2 bases clipped from V and 2 bases from J, the junction kept 3 bases outside the gene matches. Measured with immunoSEQ multiplex PCR; TCRdb has only the in-frame clones, and not every one. The sample lists 300,000 to 350,000 clones, around 89% occurring once.

The chain combines TRBV18 with TRBJ2-1, with 7 bases aligning to TRBD2. This TCR was recovered from a person aged 18 to 59 who received the Ad26.COV2.S COVID-19 vaccine or a placebo. The input for sequencing was peripheral blood, taken in a trial of Ad26.COV2.S vaccine versus placebo. CDR3 region: CASSPAGVPYNEQFF. The CDR3 DNA is TGTGCCAGCTCACCAGCGGGGGTACCCTACAATGAGCAGTTCTTC.